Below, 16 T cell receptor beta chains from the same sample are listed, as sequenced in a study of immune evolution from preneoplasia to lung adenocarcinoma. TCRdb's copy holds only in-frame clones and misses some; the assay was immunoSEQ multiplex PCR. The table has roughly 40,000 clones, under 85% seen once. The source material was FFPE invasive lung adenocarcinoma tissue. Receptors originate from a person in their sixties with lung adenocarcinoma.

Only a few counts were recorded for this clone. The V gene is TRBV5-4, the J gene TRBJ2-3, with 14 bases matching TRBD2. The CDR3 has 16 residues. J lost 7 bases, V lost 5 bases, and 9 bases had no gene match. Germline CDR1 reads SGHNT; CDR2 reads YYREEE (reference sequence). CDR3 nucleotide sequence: TGTGCCAGCAGTCCCGGGACTAGCGGGAGTGTAAATACGCAGTATTTT. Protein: CASSPGTSGSVNTQYF.

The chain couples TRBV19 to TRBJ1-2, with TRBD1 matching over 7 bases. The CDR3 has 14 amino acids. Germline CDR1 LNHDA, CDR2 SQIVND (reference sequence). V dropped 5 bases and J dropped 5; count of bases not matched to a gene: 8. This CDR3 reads CASSPRTGEYGYTF. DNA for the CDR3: TGTGCCAGTAGTCCTAGGACAGGAGAATATGGCTACACCTTC.

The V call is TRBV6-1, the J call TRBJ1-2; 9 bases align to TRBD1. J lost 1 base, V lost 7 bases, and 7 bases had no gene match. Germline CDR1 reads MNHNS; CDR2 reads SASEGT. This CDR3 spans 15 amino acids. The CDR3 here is CASNRLDRGNYGYTF. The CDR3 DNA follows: TGTGCCAGCAACCGACTGGACAGGGGTAACTATGGCTACACCTTC.

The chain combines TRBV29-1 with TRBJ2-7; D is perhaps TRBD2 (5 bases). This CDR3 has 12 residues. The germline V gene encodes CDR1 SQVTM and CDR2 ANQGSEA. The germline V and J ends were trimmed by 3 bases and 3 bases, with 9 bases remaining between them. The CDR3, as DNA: TGCAGCGTTGAGGGAGTAGGCTACGAGCAGTACTTC. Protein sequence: CSVEGVGYEQYF.

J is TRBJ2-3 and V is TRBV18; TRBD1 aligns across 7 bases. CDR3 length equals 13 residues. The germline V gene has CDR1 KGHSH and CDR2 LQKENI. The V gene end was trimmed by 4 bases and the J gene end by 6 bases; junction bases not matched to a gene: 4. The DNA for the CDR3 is TGTGCCAGCTCACAGGGGGCAGGGGATACGCAGTATTTT. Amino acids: CASSQGAGDTQYF.

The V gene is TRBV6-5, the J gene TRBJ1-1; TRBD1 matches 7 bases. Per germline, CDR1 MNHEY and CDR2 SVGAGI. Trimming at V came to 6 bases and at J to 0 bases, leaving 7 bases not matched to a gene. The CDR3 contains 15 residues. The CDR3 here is CASRRRDSMNTEAFF. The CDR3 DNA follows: TGTGCCAGCAGGAGGCGGGACAGCATGAACACTGAAGCTTTCTTT.

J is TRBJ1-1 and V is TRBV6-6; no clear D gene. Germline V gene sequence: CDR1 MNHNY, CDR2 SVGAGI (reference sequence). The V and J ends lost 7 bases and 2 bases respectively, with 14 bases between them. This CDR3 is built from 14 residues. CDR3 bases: TGTGCCAGCACCGAGCCCGGGGAAAACACTGAAGCTTTCTTT. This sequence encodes CASTEPGENTEAFF.

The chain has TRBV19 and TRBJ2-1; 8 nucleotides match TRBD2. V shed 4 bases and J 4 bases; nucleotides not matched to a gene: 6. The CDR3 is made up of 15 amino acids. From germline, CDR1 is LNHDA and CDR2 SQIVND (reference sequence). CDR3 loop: CASSRSVAGYNEQFF. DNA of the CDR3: TGTGCCAGTAGTAGATCGGTAGCGGGGTACAATGAGCAGTTCTTC.

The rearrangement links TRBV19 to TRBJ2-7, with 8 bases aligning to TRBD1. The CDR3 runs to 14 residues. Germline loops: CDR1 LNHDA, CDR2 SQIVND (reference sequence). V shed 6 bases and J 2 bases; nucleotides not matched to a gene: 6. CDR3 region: CASRLTGGTYEQYF. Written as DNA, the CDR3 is TGTGCCAGTAGGCTAACAGGGGGAACCTACGAGCAGTACTTC.

The CDR3 DNA reads as TGTGCCAGCAGCCCCGGGACAGGGAGCTATGGCTACACCTTC. Protein: CASSPGTGSYGYTF. The chain has TRBV11-1 and TRBJ1-2; 9 bases map to TRBD1. The CDR3 is 14 amino acids. With 5 bases clipped from V and 4 bases from J, the junction kept 5 bases outside the gene matches. Germline CDR1 reads SGHAT; CDR2 reads FQDESV (reference sequence).

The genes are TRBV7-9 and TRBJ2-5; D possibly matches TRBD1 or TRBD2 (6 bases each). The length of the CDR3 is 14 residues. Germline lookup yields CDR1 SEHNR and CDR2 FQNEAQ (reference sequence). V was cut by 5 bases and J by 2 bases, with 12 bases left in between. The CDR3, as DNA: TGTGCCAGCAGCGGCGGGACAAGACAAGAGACCCAGTACTTC. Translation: CASSGGTRQETQYF. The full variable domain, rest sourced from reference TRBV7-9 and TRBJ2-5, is DTGVSQNPRHKITKRGQNVTFRCDPISEHNRLYWYRQTLGQGPEFLTYFQNEAQLEKSRLLSDRFSAERPKGSFSTLEIQRTEQGDSAMYLCASSGGTRQETQYFGPGTRLLVL.

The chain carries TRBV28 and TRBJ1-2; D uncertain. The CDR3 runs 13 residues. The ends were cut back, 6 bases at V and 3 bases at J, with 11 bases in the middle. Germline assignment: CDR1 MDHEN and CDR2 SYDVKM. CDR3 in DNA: TGTGCCAGCAGGGTCGGCAGTTACTATGGCTACACCTTC. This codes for CASRVGSYYGYTF.

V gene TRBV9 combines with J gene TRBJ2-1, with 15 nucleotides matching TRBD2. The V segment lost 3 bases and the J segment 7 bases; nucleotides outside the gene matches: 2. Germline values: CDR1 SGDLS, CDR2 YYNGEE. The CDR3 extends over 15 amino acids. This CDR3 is CASSGGLAGGNEQFF. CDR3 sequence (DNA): TGTGCCAGCAGCGGCGGACTAGCGGGAGGGAATGAGCAGTTCTTC.

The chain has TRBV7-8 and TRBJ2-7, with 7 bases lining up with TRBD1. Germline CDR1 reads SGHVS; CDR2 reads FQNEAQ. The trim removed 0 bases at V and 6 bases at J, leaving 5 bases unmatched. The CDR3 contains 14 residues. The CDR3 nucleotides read TGTGCCAGCAGCTTAGCAGGGGGCAAGGGCGAGCAGTACTTC. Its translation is CASSLAGGKGEQYF. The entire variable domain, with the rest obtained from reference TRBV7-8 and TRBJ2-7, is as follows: GAGVSQSPRYKVAKRGQDVALRCDPISGHVSLFWYQQALGQGPEFLTYFQNEAQLDKSGLPSDRFFAERPEGSVSTLKIQRTQQEDSAVYLCASSLAGGKGEQYFGPGTRLTVT.

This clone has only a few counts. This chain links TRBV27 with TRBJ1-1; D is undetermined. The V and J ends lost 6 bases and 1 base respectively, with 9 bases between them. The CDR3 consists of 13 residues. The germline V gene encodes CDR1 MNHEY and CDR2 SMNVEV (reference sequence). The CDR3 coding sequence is TGTGCCAGCAGACTAACAGCGAACACTGAAGCTTTCTTT. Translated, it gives CASRLTANTEAFF.

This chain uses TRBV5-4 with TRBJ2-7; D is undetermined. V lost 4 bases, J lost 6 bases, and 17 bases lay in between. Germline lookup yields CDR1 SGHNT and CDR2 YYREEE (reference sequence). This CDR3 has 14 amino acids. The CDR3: CASSPSPSRSEQYF. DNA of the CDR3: TGTGCCAGCAGCCCCTCCCCTTCCAGGTCCGAGCAGTACTTC.